The 30 T cell receptor beta chains in this list originate from one sample, sequenced in a study of blood T cells in healthy people across ages (dated by TCRdb to about 2015). Library method: 5' RACE. The run used an Illumina HiSeq 2500. The second PCR ran for roughly 6 to 11 cycles and used a J-beta primer mix along with a sample-barcoded 5' primer. TCRdb reanalyzed the raw reads on its own, using fastp at Q25 for trimming and MiXCR for clone calling, and kept in-frame beta chains. Entries that share a CDR3 protein sequence are merged under the most common genes and DNA. A total of hundreds of thousands of distinct CDR3 sequences appear in this sample, roughly 56% of them only once. Around 24% of the sample comes from the top ten. The sequenced sample consisted of blood. The receptor set was obtained from a man aged 35 to 55 in good health.

The chain has TRBV5-1 and TRBJ2-5, with D uncertain. The CDR3 covers 15 residues. V was pared by 0 bases and J by 5 bases, with 14 bases between. The V gene's germline CDR1 is SGHRS and CDR2 YFSETQ. CDR3 loop: CASSLVPDVTETQYF. The CDR3, as DNA: TGCGCCAGCAGCTTGGTACCGGACGTGACGGAGACCCAGTACTTC.

The V and J genes are TRBV24-1 and TRBJ2-1; D is possibly TRBD2 (6 bases). The CDR3 sequence is 15 residues long. Germline V gene data show CDR1 as KGHDR and CDR2 as SFDVKD. V was pared by 12 bases and J by 4 bases, with 21 bases between. The CDR3 coding sequence is TGTGCCGCCGGACACCGGGACTCCCCGTACAATGAGCAGTTCTTC. Translated, it gives CAAGHRDSPYNEQFF.

The chain links TRBV7-9 to TRBJ2-3; D possibly matches TRBD1 or TRBD2 (6 bases each). Trimming took 3 bases from V and 6 from J, leaving 13 bases between them. Per the germline V gene, CDR1 is SEHNR and CDR2 is FQNEAQ (reference sequence). This CDR3 region has 14 residues. The CDR3 DNA is TGTGCCAGCAGCTTTGCCGGGGGCCGGGATACGCAGTATTTT. The encoded protein is CASSFAGGRDTQYF.

In the case of this clonotype: The junction differs from germline at one of its ends, possibly a read error. The genes are TRBV9 and TRBJ2-4; D is perhaps TRBD1 (6 bases). Germline V gives CDR1 SGDLS, CDR2 YYNGEE. This CDR3 is built from 15 residues. The CDR3 region has the DNA TGTGCCAGCAGCACCGGGGCAGGGGTTGGTAACAGTCAGTACTTC. It is translated as CASSTGAGVGNSQYF.

This rearrangement joins TRBV7-9 to TRBJ2-3, with TRBD2 matching 8 bases. V lost 5 bases to trimming and J lost 8 bases; unmatched junction nucleotides: 9. In germline, CDR1 is SEHNR, CDR2 FQNEAQ (reference sequence). This CDR3 has 14 residues. The CDR3 spells CASSTTGGKRTQYF. As DNA, the CDR3 is TGTGCCAGCAGCACAACGGGGGGGAAGCGTACGCAGTATTTT.

V and J are TRBV6-1 and TRBJ2-6; TRBD1 matches 9 bases. The CDR3 runs to 19 residues. V shed 6 bases and J 4 bases; nucleotides not matched to a gene: 16. Looked up from germline, CDR1 is MNHNS and CDR2 is SASEGT. CDR3 DNA: TGTGCCAGCAGACGCAGCCGGACAGGGGATAGCAGGGGGGCCAACGTCCTGACTTTC. Amino acid sequence: CASRRSRTGDSRGANVLTF.

This CDR3 is CASSSKGPSGSYEQYF. Here the CDR3 DNA reads TGTGCCAGCAGCTCGAAGGGGCCTAGCGGGTCCTACGAGCAGTACTTC. The genes are TRBV11-2 and TRBJ2-7; 8 bases line up with TRBD2. This CDR3 region has 16 residues. Germline values: CDR1 SGHAT, CDR2 FQNNGV. The ends lost 4 bases at V and 1 base at J; junction bases unmatched: 9.

This clonotype appeared once. The genes are TRBV4-1 and TRBJ2-3; D might be TRBD1 (5 bases). The germline gives CDR1 MGHRA, CDR2 YSYEKL. V lost 1 base and J lost 6, with 14 bases in between. The CDR3 is made up of 15 amino acids. CDR3 sequence reads: CASSQVGQGRDTQYF. The DNA of the CDR3 is TGCGCCAGCAGCCAAGTTGGACAAGGACGGGATACGCAGTATTTT.

This clonotype was observed a single time. The V call is TRBV7-2, the J call TRBJ2-1; D not resolved. The J call is uncertain, as TRBJ2-7 better fits the DNA end. The CDR3 covers 16 residues. Per germline, CDR1 SGHTA and CDR2 FQGNSA. The CDR3 bases are TGTGCCAGCAGCTTAGATTATAGTATACGCTACAATGAGCAGTACTTC. It is translated as CASSLDYSIRYNEQYF.

This CDR3 is CASSSEGWVSSNQPQHF. Here the CDR3 DNA reads TGTGCCAGCAGCTCCGAGGGGTGGGTCAGTAGCAATCAGCCCCAGCATTTT. The chain couples TRBV7-2 to TRBJ1-5; possible D gene TRBD1, 5 bases. The CDR3 consists of 17 residues. The V and J ends lost 4 bases and 0 bases respectively, with 16 bases between them. Per the germline V gene, CDR1 is SGHTA and CDR2 is FQGNSA.

The rearrangement links TRBV7-9 to TRBJ1-6, with D tentatively TRBD1 (6 bases). There are 18 residues in the CDR3. CDR1 is SEHNR, CDR2 FQNEAQ, per germline (reference sequence). Trimming removed 4 bases at V and 9 bases at J, with 25 bases between. The CDR3 nucleotides are TGTGCCAGCAGCTCTCCCAACAGGGAGTGGAGGAATTTTTCACCCCTCCACTTT. This gives the protein CASSSPNREWRNFSPLHF.

The table lists this clonotype with a count of one. The J gene is TRBJ2-7, the V gene TRBV6-1; D perhaps matches TRBD2 (5 bases). The J call may be in error: the DNA end matches TRBJ2-5 better. There are 13 residues in the CDR3. Looked up from germline, CDR1 is MNHNS and CDR2 is SASEGT. As DNA, the CDR3 is TGTGCCAGCAAACTACTGGTAGCGGAGACCCAGTACTTC. Its protein is CASKLLVAETQYF.

The CDR3 sequence is CSAIRGRNRGNQPQHF. CDR3 DNA: TGCAGTGCTATCCGAGGACGAAATCGTGGGAATCAGCCCCAGCATTTT. V is TRBV20-1 and J is TRBJ1-5; no reliable D call. The CDR3 has 16 residues. CDR1 is DFQATT and CDR2 is SNEGSKA in the germline V gene (reference sequence). V lost 4 bases and J 4 bases, leaving 20 bases between the germline ends.

V usage is TRBV11-2 and J usage is TRBJ2-1; D not resolved. The better agreement between TRBJ2-7 and the DNA end casts doubt on the J call. Looked up from germline, CDR1 is SGHAT and CDR2 is FQNNGV. The CDR3 runs to 14 residues. The CDR3 is CASSLGYGPNEQYF. The CDR3 DNA reads TGTGCCAGCAGCTTAGGGTACGGACCAAATGAGCAGTACTTC.

V is TRBV6-5 and J is TRBJ1-2; D remains ambiguous. Trimming pared 5 bases from V and 4 bases from J, leaving 11 bases between. The CDR3 is 13 residues long. Germline CDR1 and CDR2: MNHEY and SVGAGI. The CDR3 nucleotides are TGTGCCAGCAGTACGCGGGTTACCTATGGCTACACCTTC. This codes for CASSTRVTYGYTF.

This clonotype was seen more than once but under ten times. CDR3 DNA: TGTGCCACCAGTGATTTCGCGGATACGCAGTATTTT. Translated, it gives CATSDFADTQYF. The V gene is TRBV24-1, the J gene TRBJ2-3, with no clear D. CDR1 is KGHDR and CDR2 is SFDVKD in the germline V gene. The V gene lost 1 base and the J gene lost 6 bases, with 4 bases spanning the gap. CDR3 length equals 12 residues.

In its sample, this clonotype was seen a few times. V is TRBV28 and J is TRBJ2-7; TRBD1 is a possible D gene (5 bases). The CDR3 consists of 16 residues. Trimming removed 6 bases from V and 0 bases from J, with 18 bases in between. Germline-derived CDR1 and CDR2 are MDHEN and SYDVKM. In DNA, the CDR3 is TGTGCCAGCAGATCCTCAACAGCCGACAGCTCCTACGAGCAGTACTTC. It translates to CASRSSTADSSYEQYF.

The gene calls are TRBV4-2 and TRBJ2-5; 13 bases are a match to TRBD2. The germline gives CDR1 LGHNA, CDR2 YNFKEQ. The CDR3 spans 16 residues. V lost 5 bases, J lost 11 bases, and 14 bases stayed unmatched. CDR3 DNA: TGTGCCAGCAGCTCCCAACTAGCGGGGGGGTTGAATGAGCAGTACTTC. It specifies CASSSQLAGGLNEQYF.

The chain carries TRBV29-1 and TRBJ2-7; 8 bases are a match to TRBD1. Looked up from germline, CDR1 is SQVTM and CDR2 is ANQGSEA. Trimming removed 6 bases from V and 2 bases from J; junction bases left unmatched: 3. The CDR3 consists of 12 residues. CDR3 DNA: TGCAGCGTCCTGGACAGGGCCTACGAGCAGTACTTC. Protein: CSVLDRAYEQYF.

The V and J genes are TRBV12-3 or TRBV12-4 and TRBJ2-3, with D possibly matching TRBD1 (6 bases). The CDR3 is made up of 15 amino acids. V lost 3 bases and J lost 9, with 19 bases in between. The CDR3 is CASSFRQGTWGTQYF. In DNA form, the CDR3 reads TGTGCCAGCAGTTTTCGCCAGGGGACCTGGGGAACGCAGTATTTT.

This clonotype has only one observation. Since a much larger clone is just one base distant, this may be a read error. This is likely a read error, given that the CDR3 carries no conserved phenylalanine or tryptophan at its end. The chain uses TRBV11-2 and TRBJ2-1; no clear D. The CDR3 consists of 13 residues. Trimming left V 1 base short and J 7 bases short, with 8 bases between. CDR1 and CDR2 (germline): SGHAT, FQNNGV. CDR3 in amino acids: CASSLGPVNEQFL. In DNA, the CDR3 is TGTGCCAGCAGCTTAGGGCCGGTTAATGAGCAGTTCCTC.

The chain uses TRBV20-1 and TRBJ1-5, with a weak D call TRBD1 (5 bases). The CDR3 consists of 15 residues. The V gene's germline CDR1 is DFQATT and CDR2 SNEGSKA (reference sequence). V was cut by 7 bases and J by 2 bases, with 18 bases left in between. In nucleotides, the CDR3 is TGCAGTGTAACAGGCCGCCTGATTGGCAATCAGCCCCAGCATTTT. Its protein is CSVTGRLIGNQPQHF.

The chain links TRBV7-2 to TRBJ1-2, with D unresolved. The germline CDR1 and CDR2 sequences are SGHTA and FQGNSA. V lost 4 bases to trimming and J lost 4 bases, with 13 bases between them. This CDR3 has 14 amino acids. The CDR3 nucleotides are TGTGCCAGCAGCTCCTCTGATGCGGGCTATGGCTACACCTTC. It encodes CASSSSDAGYGYTF.

The V and J genes are TRBV10-2 and TRBJ2-1; D might be TRBD1 or TRBD2, each matching 7 bases. The CDR3 runs to 16 residues. V was clipped by 4 bases and J by 5 bases, with 18 bases between them. Germline V gene lookup returns CDR1 WSHSY and CDR2 SAAADI. The CDR3, as DNA: TGCGCCAGCAGTGGTTTCGACAGGGAGGGGAACAATGAGCAGTTCTTC. It is translated as CASSGFDREGNNEQFF.

This clonotype was recorded a few times. The gene calls are TRBV5-1 and TRBJ2-3; TRBD2 matches 10 bases. V lost 0 bases, J lost 0 bases, and 1 base stayed unmatched. The germline CDR1 and CDR2 sequences are SGHRS and YFSETQ. This CDR3 has 16 amino acids. CDR3 DNA: TGCGCCAGCAGCTTGGCTAGCGGGAGCAGCACAGATACGCAGTATTTT. Translation gives CASSLASGSSTDTQYF.

The rearrangement joins TRBV7-8 to TRBJ1-1; D gene uncertain. V lost 8 bases and J lost 3, with 10 bases in between. CDR1 SGHVS and CDR2 FQNEAQ come from the germline V gene. There are 12 residues in the CDR3. DNA for the CDR3: TGTGCCAGCCGTCTGGCGGACACTGAAGCTTTCTTT. Amino acid sequence: CASRLADTEAFF.

This chain links TRBV6-1 with TRBJ2-5; 10 nucleotides match TRBD1. This CDR3 is built from 14 residues. J gave up 4 bases and V 8 bases, and 7 bases lay outside the gene matches. CDR1 and CDR2 from the germline V gene are MNHNS and SASEGT. The CDR3 nucleotides are TGTGCCAGCTTGGACAGGGGGAATGGAGAGACCCAGTACTTC. It yields the protein CASLDRGNGETQYF.

This clonotype has more than one count but fewer than ten. J is TRBJ2-7 and V is TRBV6-2 or TRBV6-3, with unresolved D. The CDR3 spans 14 residues. V lost 2 bases and J lost 0, with 8 bases in between. Per germline, CDR1 MNHEY and CDR2 SVGEGT. The CDR3 spells CASSYNLLSYEQYF. The CDR3 DNA follows: TGTGCCAGCAGTTACAACTTGCTCTCCTACGAGCAGTACTTC.

V and J are TRBV7-8 and TRBJ1-2, with 7 nucleotides matching TRBD1. V lost 1 base and J lost 2; bases outside the gene matches: 4. In germline, CDR1 is SGHVS, CDR2 FQNEAQ. The CDR3 sequence is 15 residues long. The CDR3 spells CASSLEQGVNYGYTF. CDR3 bases: TGTGCCAGCAGCTTAGAGCAGGGGGTAAACTATGGCTACACCTTC.

This chain links TRBV18 with TRBJ1-6, with TRBD1 as a possible D gene (6 bases). Trimming stripped 3 bases from V and 8 bases from J, with 14 bases between. CDR3 length: 15 amino acids. CDR1 KGHSH and CDR2 LQKENI come from the germline V gene. DNA for the CDR3: TGTGCCAGCTCACCGGCAGGGGATGAGGATTCACCCCTCCACTTT. This codes for CASSPAGDEDSPLHF.